This T cell receptor beta chain emerged from a study of beta chain features in type 1 diabetes. Overall study findings and caveats: Individuals with type 1 diabetes displayed fewer insertions and more deletions at VDJ junctions. Shorter TCRB CDR3s, moderately but significantly so, were found in Type 1 diabetes patients in all four CD4+ subsets. Amplification by PCR could prefer shorter templates, with the same effect in patients and controls.

CDR1 and CDR2 from the germline V gene are GTSNPN and SVGIG (reference sequence). V was trimmed by 0 bases and J by 4 bases, leaving 6 bases between them. The CDR3 spans 12 residues. Purity above 95% was achieved in all sorted populations. Sequencing targeted expressed TCRB transcripts, as all isolated RNA had been reverse transcribed. Profiled with immunoSEQ multiplex PCR; TCRdb holds only in-frame clones, not every one. The sample shows approximately 600,000 clones, around 12% of them seen only once. This clone was counted only a few times. Its antigen is still unknown. The sample holds other DNA sequences that translate to the same CDR3.

This clonotype was sampled from a young man with type 1 diabetes. Material for sequencing was naive CD4+ T cells from blood. The chain uses TRBV30 and TRBJ2-5; D unresolved. The DNA of the CDR3 is TGTGCCTGGAGTGTACCCCCAGAGACCCAGTACTTC. Amino acid sequence: CAWSVPPETQYF.